This TCR beta chain stems from a study of cytomegalovirus exposure and HLA in healthy donors. Looking at the study overall: Earlier, 110 million or so unique TCR beta sequences were recovered from roughly 200 million T cells by an analysis.

The germline V gene encodes CDR1 MNHNS and CDR2 SASEGT. The CDR3 extends over 17 amino acids. V was shortened by 3 bases and J by 5 bases, with 19 bases between the two germline ends. The PCR ran on 60 Vbeta and 13 Jbeta primers. Sequenced by immunoSEQ multiplex PCR; TCRdb stores in-frame clones only, minus some. The sample consists of 95,000 to 150,000 clones, approximately 66% of them appearing once. Sequencing was performed on PBMCs. The origin of this receptor is a woman in her thirties or forties in good health and CMV-seropositive. V and J are TRBV6-1 and TRBJ2-2, with D maybe TRBD2 (6 bases). CDR3 coding DNA: TGTGCCAGCAGTGATTCCTCTGCTTGGGGGGTTACCGGGGAGCTGTTTTTT. Amino acid sequence: CASSDSSAWGVTGELFF.